The clone carrying this T cell receptor beta chain was seen more than once but under ten times. Its specificity is unknown. This entry is derived from a study of T cell responses to AZD1222 COVID-19 vaccine. Notes on the study in general: Spike-specific TCR breadth rose after two AZD1222 doses, and depth rose as well. Spike was spanned by vaccine-associated CD4 TCRs, which were dominant at 160-218 and 743-854. Nearly half of spike-specific TCRs reportedly target variant regions that are unmutated in the B.1.351 and B.1.1.7 variants. It was only a handful of AZD1222 recipients who were seropositive at baseline.

The CDR3 covers 16 residues. In germline, CDR1 is MRHNA, CDR2 SNTAGT. J gave up 1 base and V 0 bases, and 0 bases lay outside the gene matches. The table came from immunoSEQ multiplex PCR; TCRdb's copy has only in-frame clones and leaves some out. The repertoire has tens of thousands of clones, approximately 88% of them found once; the top ten carry around 19%. The chain couples TRBV6-4 to TRBJ2-1; 10 bases are shared with TRBD2. The sequence was collected from an adult in good health. The specimen was peripheral blood, collected on day 0 of AZD1222 vaccination. The chain's CDR3 is CASSDSTSGSYNEQFF. CDR3 in DNA: TGTGCCAGCAGTGACTCGACTAGCGGGTCCTACAATGAGCAGTTCTTC.